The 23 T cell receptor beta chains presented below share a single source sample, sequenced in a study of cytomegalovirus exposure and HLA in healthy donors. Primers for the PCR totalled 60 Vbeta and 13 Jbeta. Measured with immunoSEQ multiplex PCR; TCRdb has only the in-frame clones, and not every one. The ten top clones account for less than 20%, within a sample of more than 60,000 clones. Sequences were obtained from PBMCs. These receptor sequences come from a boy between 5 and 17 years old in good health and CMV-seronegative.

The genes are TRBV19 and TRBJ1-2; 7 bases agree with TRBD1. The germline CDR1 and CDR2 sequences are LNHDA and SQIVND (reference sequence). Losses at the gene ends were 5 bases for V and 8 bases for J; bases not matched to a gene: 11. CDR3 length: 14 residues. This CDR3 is CASSPQTGSVGYTF. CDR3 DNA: TGTGCCAGTAGTCCACAGACAGGGTCCGTGGGCTACACCTTC.

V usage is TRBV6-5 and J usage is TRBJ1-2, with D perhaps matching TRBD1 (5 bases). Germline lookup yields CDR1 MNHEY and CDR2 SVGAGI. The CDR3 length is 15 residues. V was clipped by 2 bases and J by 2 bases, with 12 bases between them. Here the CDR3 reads CASSYERAGNYGYTF. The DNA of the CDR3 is TGTGCCAGCAGTTACGAACGGGCAGGGAACTATGGCTACACCTTC.

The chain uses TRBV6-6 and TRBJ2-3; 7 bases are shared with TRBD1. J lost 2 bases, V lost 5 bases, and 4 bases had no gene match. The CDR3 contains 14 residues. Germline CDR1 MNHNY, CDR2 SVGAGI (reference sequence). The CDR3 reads CASSRGTDTDTQYF. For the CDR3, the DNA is TGTGCCAGCAGTCGAGGGACAGACACAGATACGCAGTATTTT.

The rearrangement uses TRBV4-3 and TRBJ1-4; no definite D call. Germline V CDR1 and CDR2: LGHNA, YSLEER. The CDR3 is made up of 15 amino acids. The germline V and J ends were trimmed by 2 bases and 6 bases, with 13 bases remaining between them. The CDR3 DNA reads TGCGCCAGCAGCCAATTTGGTGGGCGAGATGAAAAACTGTTTTTT. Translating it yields CASSQFGGRDEKLFF.

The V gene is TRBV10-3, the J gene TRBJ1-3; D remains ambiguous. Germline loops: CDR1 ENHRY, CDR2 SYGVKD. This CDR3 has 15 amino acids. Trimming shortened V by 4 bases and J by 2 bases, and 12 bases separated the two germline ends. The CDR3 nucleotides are TGTGCCATCAGTGGTCCAGGTCAGGCTGGAAACACCATATATTTT. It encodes CAISGPGQAGNTIYF.

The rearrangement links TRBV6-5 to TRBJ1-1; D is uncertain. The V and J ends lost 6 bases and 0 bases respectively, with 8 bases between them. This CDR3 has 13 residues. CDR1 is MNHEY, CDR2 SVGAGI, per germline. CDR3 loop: CASSTTLNTEAFF. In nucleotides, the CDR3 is TGTGCCAGCAGCACAACACTGAACACTGAAGCTTTCTTT.

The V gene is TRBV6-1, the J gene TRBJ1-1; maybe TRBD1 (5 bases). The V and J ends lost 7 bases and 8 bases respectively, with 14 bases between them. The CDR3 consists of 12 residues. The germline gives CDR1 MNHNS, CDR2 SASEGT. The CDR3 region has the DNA TGTGCCAGCACCAAAAACCGGGGGGAAGCTTTCTTT. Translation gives CASTKNRGEAFF.

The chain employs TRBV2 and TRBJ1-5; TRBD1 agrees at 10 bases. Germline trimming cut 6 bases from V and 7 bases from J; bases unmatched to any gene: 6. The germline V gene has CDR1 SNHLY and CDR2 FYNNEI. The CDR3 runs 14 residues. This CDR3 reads CASSQDRGQQPQHF. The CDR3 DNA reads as TGTGCCAGCAGCCAAGACAGGGGGCAACAGCCCCAGCATTTT.

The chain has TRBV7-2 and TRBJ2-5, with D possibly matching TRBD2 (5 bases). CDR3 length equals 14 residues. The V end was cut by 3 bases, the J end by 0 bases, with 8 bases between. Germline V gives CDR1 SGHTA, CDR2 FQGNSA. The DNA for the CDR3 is TGTGCCAGCAGCTTCAGAGCGGACCAAGAGACCCAGTACTTC. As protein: CASSFRADQETQYF.

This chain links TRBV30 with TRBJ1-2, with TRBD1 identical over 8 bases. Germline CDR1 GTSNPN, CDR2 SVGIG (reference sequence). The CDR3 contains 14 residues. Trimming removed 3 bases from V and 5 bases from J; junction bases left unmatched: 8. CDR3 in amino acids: CAWSRDRKKYGYTF. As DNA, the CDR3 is TGTGCCTGGAGCCGGGACAGGAAAAAATATGGCTACACCTTC.

The CDR3 DNA reads TGTGCCAGTAGATCAGGGGATTATAGCAATCAGCCCCAGCATTTT. The encoded protein is CASRSGDYSNQPQHF. V is TRBV19 and J is TRBJ1-5; TRBD1 might be the D (6 bases). CDR1 is LNHDA and CDR2 is SQIVND in the germline V gene (reference sequence). This CDR3 has 15 residues. V was clipped by 6 bases and J by 0 bases, with 12 bases between them.

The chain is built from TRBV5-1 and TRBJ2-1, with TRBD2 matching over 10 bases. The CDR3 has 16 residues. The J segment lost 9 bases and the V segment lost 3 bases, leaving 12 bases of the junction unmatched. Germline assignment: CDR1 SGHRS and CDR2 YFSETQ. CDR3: CASSSSGLATLSEQFF. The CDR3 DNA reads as TGCGCCAGCAGCTCCTCGGGACTAGCGACCCTCAGTGAGCAGTTCTTC.

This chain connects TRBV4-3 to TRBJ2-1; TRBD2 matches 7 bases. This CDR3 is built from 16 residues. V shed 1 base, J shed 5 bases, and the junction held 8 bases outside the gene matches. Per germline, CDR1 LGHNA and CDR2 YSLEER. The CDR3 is CASSQVGGRLDNEQFF. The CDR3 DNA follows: TGCGCCAGCAGCCAAGTCGGGGGGAGATTGGACAATGAGCAGTTCTTC.

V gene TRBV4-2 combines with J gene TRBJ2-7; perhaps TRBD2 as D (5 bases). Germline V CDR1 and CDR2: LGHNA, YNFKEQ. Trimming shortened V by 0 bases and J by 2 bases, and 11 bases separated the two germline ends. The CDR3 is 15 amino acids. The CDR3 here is CASSQERGTAYEQYF. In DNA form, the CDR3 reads TGTGCCAGCAGCCAAGAACGGGGAACCGCCTACGAGCAGTACTTC.

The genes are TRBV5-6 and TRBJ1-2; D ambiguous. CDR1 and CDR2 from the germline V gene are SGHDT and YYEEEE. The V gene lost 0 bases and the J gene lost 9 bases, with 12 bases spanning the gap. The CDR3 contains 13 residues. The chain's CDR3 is CASSLDTPGSYTF. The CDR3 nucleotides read TGTGCCAGCAGCTTGGATACTCCGGGGAGCTACACCTTC.

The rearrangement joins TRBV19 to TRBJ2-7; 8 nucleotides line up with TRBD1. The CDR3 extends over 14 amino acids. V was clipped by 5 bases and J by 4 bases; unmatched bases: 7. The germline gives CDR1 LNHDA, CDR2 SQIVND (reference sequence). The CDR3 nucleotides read TGTGCCAGTAGTGTACAGGGGGTCAGATACGAGCAGTACTTC. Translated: CASSVQGVRYEQYF.

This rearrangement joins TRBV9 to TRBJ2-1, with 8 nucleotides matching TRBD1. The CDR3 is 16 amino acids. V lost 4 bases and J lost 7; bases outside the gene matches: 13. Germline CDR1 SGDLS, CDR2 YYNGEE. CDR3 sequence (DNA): TGTGCCAGCAGCTCATCTGGTACAGGGGGTGGGAATGAGCAGTTCTTC. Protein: CASSSSGTGGGNEQFF.

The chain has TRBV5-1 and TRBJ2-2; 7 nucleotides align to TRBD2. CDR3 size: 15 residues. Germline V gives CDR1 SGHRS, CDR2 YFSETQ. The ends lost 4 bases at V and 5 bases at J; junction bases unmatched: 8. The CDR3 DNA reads TGCGCCAGCAGCGCTGGGGCTAGCGGTACCGGGGAGCTGTTTTTT. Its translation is CASSAGASGTGELFF.

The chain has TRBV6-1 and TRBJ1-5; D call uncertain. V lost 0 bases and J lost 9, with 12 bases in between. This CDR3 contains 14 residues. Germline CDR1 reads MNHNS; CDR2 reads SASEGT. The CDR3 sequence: CASSEAPGSPPQHF. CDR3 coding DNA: TGTGCCAGCAGTGAAGCGCCGGGGTCCCCGCCCCAGCATTTT.

The CDR3 sequence is CASSSRGQGLSGNTIYF. CDR3 DNA: TGTGCCAGCAGCTCACGCGGACAGGGCCTCTCTGGAAACACCATATATTTT. J is TRBJ1-3 and V is TRBV5-4; 8 bases agree with TRBD1. The junction had 8 bases not matched to a gene; V was cut back by 3 bases and J by 0 bases. In germline, CDR1 is SGHNT, CDR2 YYREEE (reference sequence). The CDR3 totals 17 residues.

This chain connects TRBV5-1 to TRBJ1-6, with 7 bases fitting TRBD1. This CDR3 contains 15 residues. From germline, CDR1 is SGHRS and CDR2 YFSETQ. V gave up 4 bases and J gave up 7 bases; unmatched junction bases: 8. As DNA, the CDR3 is TGCGCCAGCAGCGTTAAGGGGGCGTTGAATTCACCCCTCCACTTT. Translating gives CASSVKGALNSPLHF.

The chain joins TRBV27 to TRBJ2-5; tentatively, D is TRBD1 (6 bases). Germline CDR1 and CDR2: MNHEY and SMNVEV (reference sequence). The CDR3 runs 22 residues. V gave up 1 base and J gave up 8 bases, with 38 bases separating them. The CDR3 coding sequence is TGTGCCAGCAGTTTATTTTTATTGTGTTCCGGCAGGGACAAGGGGTTCGGTGATACCCAGTACTTC. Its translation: CASSLFLLCSGRDKGFGDTQYF.

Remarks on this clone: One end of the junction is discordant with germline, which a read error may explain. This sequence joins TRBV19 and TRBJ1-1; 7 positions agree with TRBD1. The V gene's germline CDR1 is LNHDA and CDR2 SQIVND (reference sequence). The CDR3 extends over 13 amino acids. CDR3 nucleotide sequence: TGTGCCAGTAGTCTAGACAGGGACACTGAAGCTTTCTTT. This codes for CASSLDRDTEAFF.